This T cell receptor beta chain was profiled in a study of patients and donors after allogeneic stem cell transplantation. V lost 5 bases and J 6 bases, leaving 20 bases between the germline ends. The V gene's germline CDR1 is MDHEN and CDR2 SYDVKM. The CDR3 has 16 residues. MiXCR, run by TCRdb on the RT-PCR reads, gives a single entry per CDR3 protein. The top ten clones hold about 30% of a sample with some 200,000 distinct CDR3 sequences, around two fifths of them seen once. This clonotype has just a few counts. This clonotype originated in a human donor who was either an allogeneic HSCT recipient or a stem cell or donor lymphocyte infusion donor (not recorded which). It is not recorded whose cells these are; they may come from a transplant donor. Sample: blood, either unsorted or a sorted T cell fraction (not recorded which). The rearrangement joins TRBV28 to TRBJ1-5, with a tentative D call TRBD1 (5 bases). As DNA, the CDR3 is TGTGCCAGCAGTCTCCCCACTCACCGGGACCCTCAGCCCCAGCATTTT. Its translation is CASSLPTHRDPQPQHF.